These 11 T cell receptor beta chains were sequenced from one sample in a study of long-term antiretroviral therapy in people with HIV. Version v3.0 of the immunoSEQ assay ran at survey level. The repertoire was sequenced with immunoSEQ multiplex PCR; TCRdb's copy has only in-frame clones and lacks some. The table has around 3,400 clones, around nine tenths seen once. The source was unsorted PBMCs, collected 0.3 years after starting antiretroviral therapy. The receptors derive from a woman between 50 and 59 years old with HIV.

This clone has more than one count but fewer than ten. The chain links TRBV6-5 to TRBJ1-2; TRBD1 aligns across 9 bases. The ends lost 2 bases at V and 4 bases at J; junction bases unmatched: 8. Germline lookup yields CDR1 MNHEY and CDR2 SVGAGI. The CDR3 is 16 residues long. CDR3 coding DNA: TGTGCCAGCAGTTACCTGCCGTCGGACAGGGGCTATGGCTACACCTTC. Translated, it gives CASSYLPSDRGYGYTF.

V usage is TRBV7-2 and J usage is TRBJ1-1; TRBD1 agrees at 7 bases. CDR1 and CDR2 (germline): SGHTA, FQGNSA. The CDR3 has 13 amino acids. The trim removed 5 bases at V and 4 bases at J, leaving 4 bases unmatched. CDR3 DNA: TGTGCCAGCAGCCGAGACAGGGCCACTGAAGCTTTCTTT. Translated: CASSRDRATEAFF.

The gene calls are TRBV5-1 and TRBJ2-1; a possible D gene is TRBD1 (6 bases). This CDR3 contains 13 residues. The germline V and J ends were trimmed by 4 bases and 5 bases, with 10 bases remaining between them. Looked up from germline, CDR1 is SGHRS and CDR2 is YFSETQ. CDR3 amino acids: CASSGGRDNEQFF. The CDR3 region has the DNA TGCGCCAGCAGCGGGGGCAGAGACAATGAGCAGTTCTTC.

In DNA form, the CDR3 reads TGCAGCGTTGAGGTTTCCTTCTATGGCTACACCTTC. Translated, it gives CSVEVSFYGYTF. The chain couples TRBV29-1 to TRBJ1-2; D is uncertain. Germline-derived CDR1 and CDR2 are SQVTM and ANQGSEA. This CDR3 has 12 residues. The V gene lost 3 bases and the J gene lost 4 bases, with 9 bases spanning the gap.

This chain connects TRBV9 to TRBJ1-3; D not certain. Between the trimmed V and J ends, which lost 4 bases and 4 bases, there was a span of 12 bases. CDR3 length equals 14 residues. Germline CDR1 and CDR2: SGDLS and YYNGEE. CDR3 in amino acids: CASSPRREGNTIYF. The CDR3 bases are TGTGCCAGCAGCCCCCGTAGGGAAGGAAACACCATATATTTT.

Here the CDR3 DNA reads TGTGCCTGGAGGCTCGGGGGGAGCTCCTATAATTCACCCCTCCACTTT. Residues: CAWRLGGSSYNSPLHF. The chain employs TRBV30 and TRBJ1-6; D perhaps matches TRBD1 (5 bases). The CDR3 has 16 residues. Germline V gives CDR1 GTSNPN, CDR2 SVGIG (reference sequence). The V end lost 3 bases, the J end lost 0 bases, and 12 bases lay between the germline ends.

J is TRBJ1-2 and V is TRBV7-9, with D unresolved. Germline CDR1 is SEHNR and CDR2 is FQNEAQ (reference sequence). This CDR3 has 19 amino acids. Between the trimmed V and J ends, which lost 2 bases and 0 bases, there was a span of 22 bases. CDR3 nucleotides: TGTGCCAGCAGCTTACCGACACAACTTTTACCTCATGCTAACTATGGCTACACCTTC. Its translation is CASSLPTQLLPHANYGYTF.

The V call is TRBV11-2, the J call TRBJ1-1, with no clear D. Germline-derived CDR1 and CDR2 are SGHAT and FQNNGV. Trimming took 3 bases from V and 6 from J, leaving 11 bases between them. The CDR3 loop spans 13 amino acids. The CDR3 DNA is TGTGCCAGCAGCTTGGGGAGGGTGGCTGAAGCTTTCTTT. It encodes CASSLGRVAEAFF.

The chain couples TRBV2 to TRBJ2-5, with 7 bases fitting TRBD1. V lost 3 bases, J lost 4 bases, and 11 bases stayed unmatched. The CDR3 has 16 amino acids. The germline gives CDR1 SNHLY, CDR2 FYNNEI. As DNA, the CDR3 is TGTGCCAGCAGTGAGCTTAGGCAGGGGGTACGAGAGACCCAGTACTTC. This codes for CASSELRQGVRETQYF.

Only one count was recorded for this clone. V and J are TRBV4-3 and TRBJ2-3, with D possibly called TRBD1 or TRBD2 (5 bases each). CDR1 is LGHNA, CDR2 YSLEER, per germline. Trimming shortened V by 0 bases and J by 4 bases, and 14 bases separated the two germline ends. This CDR3 spans 16 amino acids. The CDR3 spells CASSQDRGQQADTQYF. The CDR3 region has the DNA TGCGCCAGCAGCCAAGATCGGGGCCAACAGGCAGATACGCAGTATTTT.

The sample holds one count of this clone. The chain combines TRBV9 with TRBJ1-1; no clear D gene. V was shortened by 4 bases and J by 5 bases, with 12 bases between the two germline ends. CDR1 SGDLS and CDR2 YYNGEE come from the germline V gene. This CDR3 spans 13 amino acids. Here the CDR3 reads CASSLKEATEAFF. Written as DNA, the CDR3 is TGTGCCAGCAGCCTGAAAGAAGCGACTGAAGCTTTCTTT.